This is a list of T cell receptor beta chains from one sample in a study of T cell responses to AZD1222 COVID-19 vaccine. The repertoire was sequenced with immunoSEQ multiplex PCR; TCRdb's copy has only in-frame clones and lacks some. The repertoire holds 180,000 or so clones, with 85% to 90% as singletons. Source: peripheral blood, taken 28 days after the second AZD1222 dose. These receptors all come from an adult who received the AZD1222 COVID-19 vaccine. CDR3s include the opening cysteine and the closing phenylalanine or tryptophan. Each record gives: V gene, J gene, clone size, D gene, CDR3 DNA, CDR3 protein. The D gene is left open where the match is weak. Clone size is given for some rows only: seen once, a few or many times, or a class if the clone is expanded.

V gene: TRBV9
J gene: TRBJ1-5
clone size: -
D gene: -
CDR3 DNA: TGTGCCAGCAGCGCTACAGGGTTTTCACGTCAGCCCCAGCATTTT
CDR3 protein: CASSATGFSRQPQHF

V gene: TRBV7-3
J gene: TRBJ2-1
clone size: -
D gene: -
CDR3 DNA: TGTGCCAGCAGCTCCACCAAGGGTGGTTGGGCAAGGAATGAGCAGTTCTTC
CDR3 protein: CASSSTKGGWARNEQFF

V gene: TRBV7-2
J gene: TRBJ2-1
clone size: once
D gene: -
CDR3 DNA: TGTGCCAGCAGCCTGGGACAATACAATGAGCAGTTCTTC
CDR3 protein: CASSLGQYNEQFF

V gene: TRBV7-3
J gene: TRBJ1-1
clone size: -
D gene: TRBD1
CDR3 DNA: TGTGCCAGCAGCCAGGGGGGTGGCACTGAAGCTTTCTTT
CDR3 protein: CASSQGGGTEAFF

V gene: TRBV28
J gene: TRBJ1-1
clone size: -
D gene: TRBD1
CDR3 DNA: TGTGCCAGCAGCTCGCCAGGGGGGGCCAACACTGAAGCTTTCTTT
CDR3 protein: CASSSPGGANTEAFF

V gene: TRBV5-1
J gene: TRBJ1-1
clone size: once
D gene: -
CDR3 DNA: TGCGCCAGCAGCTACGACAGATCTGAAGCTTTCTTT
CDR3 protein: CASSYDRSEAFF

V gene: TRBV24-1
J gene: TRBJ1-1
clone size: -
D gene: TRBD1
CDR3 DNA: TGTGCCACCAGTGATTATAGCGGACAGGGGAAGACTGAAGCTTTCTTT
CDR3 protein: CATSDYSGQGKTEAFF

V gene: TRBV19
J gene: TRBJ2-3
clone size: -
D gene: -
CDR3 DNA: TGTGCCAGTAGTATAGGCCAGGGCACAGATACGCAGTATTTT
CDR3 protein: CASSIGQGTDTQYF

V gene: TRBV19
J gene: TRBJ1-1
clone size: -
D gene: -
CDR3 DNA: TGTGCCAGCAACTACCTCACGGGAACTGAAGCTTTCTTT
CDR3 protein: CASNYLTGTEAFF

V gene: TRBV18
J gene: TRBJ2-5
clone size: -
D gene: -
CDR3 DNA: TGTGCCAGCTCACCGGGCAACAGACAAGAGACCCAGTACTTC
CDR3 protein: CASSPGNRQETQYF

V gene: TRBV24-1
J gene: TRBJ2-3
clone size: -
D gene: TRBD2
CDR3 DNA: TGTGCCACCAGTGAAGTCGGGACTACAGGAGATACGCAGTATTTT
CDR3 protein: CATSEVGTTGDTQYF

V gene: TRBV6-1
J gene: TRBJ2-7
clone size: -
D gene: TRBD1
CDR3 DNA: TGTGCCAGCAGTGGAAGGGGGACAGGAATGGATTTCCCCTACGAGCAGTACTTC
CDR3 protein: CASSGRGTGMDFPYEQYF

V gene: TRBV20-1
J gene: TRBJ1-1
clone size: few
D gene: -
CDR3 DNA: TGCAGTGCTAGTAAAGGACGGGACTGGGGCACTGAAGCTTTCTTT
CDR3 protein: CSASKGRDWGTEAFF

V gene: TRBV7-8
J gene: TRBJ1-2
clone size: -
D gene: -
CDR3 DNA: TGTGCCAGCAGACCAGGAGCCGCTAACTATGGCTACACCTTC
CDR3 protein: CASRPGAANYGYTF

V gene: TRBV28
J gene: TRBJ2-1
clone size: -
D gene: TRBD1
CDR3 DNA: TGTGCCAGCATAGGACAGGTGGCCAATGAGCAGTTCTTC
CDR3 protein: CASIGQVANEQFF

V gene: TRBV9
J gene: TRBJ1-1
clone size: -
D gene: -
CDR3 DNA: TGTGCCAGCAGCCCAGGAGGAGAGATGAACACTGAAGCTTTCTTT
CDR3 protein: CASSPGGEMNTEAFF

V gene: TRBV5-6
J gene: TRBJ1-6
clone size: -
D gene: TRBD1
CDR3 DNA: TGTGCCAGCAGCCCGGGACAGGGGTCACCCCTCCACTTT
CDR3 protein: CASSPGQGSPLHF

V gene: TRBV12-3/TRBV12-4
J gene: TRBJ2-3
clone size: -
D gene: -
CDR3 DNA: TGTGCCAGCAGGGGTATGCGAACAGATACGCAGTATTTT
CDR3 protein: CASRGMRTDTQYF

V gene: TRBV4-2
J gene: TRBJ2-1
clone size: -
D gene: TRBD2
CDR3 DNA: TGTGCCAGCAGCCTAACTAGCGGAGGGACGTACAATGAGCAGTTCTTC
CDR3 protein: CASSLTSGGTYNEQFF

V gene: TRBV18
J gene: TRBJ2-3
clone size: -
D gene: -
CDR3 DNA: TGTGCCAGCTCACCGCCTACGGTAGATACGCAGTATTTT
CDR3 protein: CASSPPTVDTQYF

V gene: TRBV5-4
J gene: TRBJ1-6
clone size: -
D gene: -
CDR3 DNA: TGTGCCAGCAGCGTGGGGGCAGGGGTTAATTCACCCCTCCACTTT
CDR3 protein: CASSVGAGVNSPLHF

V gene: TRBV7-2
J gene: TRBJ2-1
clone size: -
D gene: -
CDR3 DNA: TGTGCCAGCACTAGTTCGCGCCGGATAGGAGAGCAGTTCTTC
CDR3 protein: CASTSSRRIGEQFF

V gene: TRBV6-5
J gene: TRBJ2-4
clone size: -
D gene: TRBD1
CDR3 DNA: TGTGCCAGCAGAACCGACAGGGGAGCCAAAAACATTCAGTACTTC
CDR3 protein: CASRTDRGAKNIQYF

V gene: TRBV7-9
J gene: TRBJ2-5
clone size: -
D gene: TRBD2
CDR3 DNA: TGTGCCAGCAGCTTAGTGGGTAGCGGGAGCCCAGAGACCCAGTACTTC
CDR3 protein: CASSLVGSGSPETQYF

V gene: TRBV20-1
J gene: TRBJ1-1
clone size: -
D gene: -
CDR3 DNA: TGCAGTGCTAGTGACAGCCTCTCGAAAGCTTTCTTT
CDR3 protein: CSASDSLSKAFF

V gene: TRBV16
J gene: TRBJ2-1
clone size: -
D gene: -
CDR3 DNA: TGTGCCAGCAGCCAATACAGGGACAATGAGCAGTTCTTC
CDR3 protein: CASSQYRDNEQFF

V gene: TRBV6-5
J gene: TRBJ1-1
clone size: -
D gene: -
CDR3 DNA: TGTGCCAGCAGTCCTCACCAGAACACTGAAGCTTTCTTT
CDR3 protein: CASSPHQNTEAFF

V gene: TRBV6-1
J gene: TRBJ2-6
clone size: -
D gene: -
CDR3 DNA: TGTGCCAGCAGTGAAAGTTTTCAGACGGGGGCCAACGTCCTGACTTTC
CDR3 protein: CASSESFQTGANVLTF

V gene: TRBV24-1
J gene: TRBJ1-2
clone size: -
D gene: -
CDR3 DNA: TGTGCCACCAGTGATTTGGGGTCTGGCTACACCTTC
CDR3 protein: CATSDLGSGYTF

V gene: TRBV28
J gene: TRBJ1-5
clone size: once
D gene: -
CDR3 DNA: TGTGCCAGCAGGCCCGACATCGACGGCAATCAGCCCCAGCATTTT
CDR3 protein: CASRPDIDGNQPQHF

V gene: TRBV28
J gene: TRBJ2-4
clone size: -
D gene: -
CDR3 DNA: TGTGCCAGCAGCCTGACAGGGCGGGGGGCCAAAAACATTCAGTACTTC
CDR3 protein: CASSLTGRGAKNIQYF

V gene: TRBV6-4
J gene: TRBJ2-7
clone size: few
D gene: TRBD1
CDR3 DNA: TGTGCCAGTATTCGGGACAGGGTGCACGAGCAGTACTTC
CDR3 protein: CASIRDRVHEQYF

V gene: TRBV28
J gene: TRBJ1-5
clone size: -
D gene: -
CDR3 DNA: TGTGCCAGCAGTTTACCCGTCCGCGGGTACAATCAGCCCCAGCATTTT
CDR3 protein: CASSLPVRGYNQPQHF

V gene: TRBV7-6
J gene: TRBJ2-7
clone size: once
D gene: -
CDR3 DNA: TGTGCCAGCAGCTTAGCGCGGCTATATGAGCAGTACTTC
CDR3 protein: CASSLARLYEQYF

V gene: TRBV11-2
J gene: TRBJ2-7
clone size: -
D gene: TRBD2
CDR3 DNA: TGTGCCAGCAGCAGCGGGAGGATCGAGCAGTACTTC
CDR3 protein: CASSSGRIEQYF

V gene: TRBV11-2
J gene: TRBJ2-1
clone size: -
D gene: TRBD1
CDR3 DNA: TGTGCCAGCAGCATCGGGACAGGGGGCTTCAATGAGCAGTTCTTC
CDR3 protein: CASSIGTGGFNEQFF

V gene: TRBV21-1
J gene: TRBJ1-4
clone size: -
D gene: -
CDR3 DNA: TGTGCCAGCAGCCCACACCGCTGTGGTGATGAAAAACTGTTTTTT
CDR3 protein: CASSPHRCGDEKLFF

V gene: TRBV2
J gene: TRBJ1-6
clone size: few
D gene: -
CDR3 DNA: TGTGCCAGCAGTGAGCAGTGGGAAAGCTCACCCCTCCACTTT
CDR3 protein: CASSEQWESSPLHF

V gene: TRBV27
J gene: TRBJ1-1
clone size: -
D gene: TRBD1
CDR3 DNA: TGTGCCAGCAGTTTAAGTCAGGGGGCTGGGAACACTGAAGCTTTCTTT
CDR3 protein: CASSLSQGAGNTEAFF

V gene: TRBV30
J gene: TRBJ2-7
clone size: -
D gene: -
CDR3 DNA: TGTGCCTGGACCGTAGGGGGGCAAGGCGAGCAGTACTTC
CDR3 protein: CAWTVGGQGEQYF

V gene: TRBV5-4
J gene: TRBJ2-5
clone size: -
D gene: -
CDR3 DNA: TGTGCCAGCAGCGCGGGACCTCACGAGACCCAGTACTTC
CDR3 protein: CASSAGPHETQYF

V gene: TRBV7-4
J gene: TRBJ1-6
clone size: once
D gene: -
CDR3 DNA: TGTGCCAGCAACCCAGAGGGAGACTCCTATAATTCACCCCTCCACTTT
CDR3 protein: CASNPEGDSYNSPLHF

V gene: TRBV25-1
J gene: TRBJ2-2
clone size: once
D gene: -
CDR3 DNA: TGTGCCAGCAGTGAACAGGGGATCGGGGAGCTGTTTTTT
CDR3 protein: CASSEQGIGELFF

V gene: TRBV6-5
J gene: TRBJ2-7
clone size: few
D gene: TRBD1
CDR3 DNA: TGTGCCAGCAGTCAAACGACAGGGCTCTACGAGCAGTACTTC
CDR3 protein: CASSQTTGLYEQYF